The 13 T cell receptor beta chains given below trace back to one sample, sequenced in a study of T cells after yellow fever vaccination. TCRdb independently ran MiXCR on the 5' RACE reads; one entry per CDR3 protein. The repertoire holds 100,000 to 150,000 distinct CDR3 sequences, with about 8.4% as singletons. Sequencing was performed on CD8+ T cells sorted from PBMCs, taken on the day of the yellow fever booster vaccination. These receptors were taken from a man aged 18 to 29 who received the YFV17D yellow fever vaccine.

This clonotype was seen only a few times. This chain links TRBV4-2 with TRBJ1-6, with D unresolved. The CDR3 contains 14 residues. V shed 9 bases and J shed 5 bases, with 14 bases lying between them. The germline CDR1 and CDR2 sequences are LGHNA and YNFKEQ. Here the CDR3 DNA reads TGTGCCAGTGGCCCGGGCTACAATAATTCACCCCTCCACTTT. It yields the protein CASGPGYNNSPLHF.

The chain employs TRBV5-8 and TRBJ2-1; D is perhaps TRBD2 (5 bases). Trimming removed 0 bases at V and 0 bases at J, with 7 bases between. Germline lookup yields CDR1 SGHTS and CDR2 YDEGEE. There are 15 residues in the CDR3. CDR3 in DNA: TGTGCCAGCAGCTTGGTAGGGAGCTCCTACAATGAGCAGTTCTTC. It translates to CASSLVGSSYNEQFF. The whole variable domain, filled in from reference TRBV5-8 and TRBJ2-1, reads EAGVTQSPTHLIKTRGQQATLRCSPISGHTSVYWYQQALGLGLQFLLWYDEGEERNRGNFPPRFSGRQFPNYSSELNVNALELEDSALYLCASSLVGSSYNEQFFGPGTRLTVL.

This clonotype was observed a handful of times. CDR3 in DNA: TGTGCCAGCAGCGCCGGGACTATATATAATAATGAGCAGTTCTTC. Translating it yields CASSAGTIYNNEQFF. The gene calls are TRBV9 and TRBJ2-1; 7 bases are a match to TRBD2. Germline V gives CDR1 SGDLS, CDR2 YYNGEE. V lost 3 bases to trimming and J lost 7 bases; unmatched junction nucleotides: 10. This CDR3 is 15 amino acids long.

The V and J genes are TRBV20-1 and TRBJ2-1, with TRBD2 identical over 9 bases. The J segment lost 2 bases and the V segment lost 6 bases, leaving 11 bases of the junction unmatched. Germline V lookup: CDR1 DFQATT, CDR2 SNEGSKA (reference sequence). The CDR3 length is 16 residues. CDR3 sequence reads: CSAKTLAGAAYNEQFF. CDR3 DNA sequence: TGCAGTGCGAAGACCTTAGCGGGGGCAGCCTACAATGAGCAGTTCTTC.

The sample holds a few counts of this clonotype. This may come from a read error, since a much larger clone is one base off. The chain links TRBV12-3 or TRBV12-4 to TRBJ2-7, with 8 bases that match TRBD2. Trimming took 7 bases from V and 4 from J; bases not matched to a gene: 9. This CDR3 is built from 14 residues. The CDR3 spells CASNHGPGGYEQYF. DNA of the CDR3: TGTGCCAGCAACCACGGGCCGGGAGGGTACGAGCAGTACTTC.

The rearrangement links TRBV3-1 to TRBJ2-5; D ambiguous. The CDR3 has 13 amino acids. Germline lookup yields CDR1 LGHDT and CDR2 YNNKEL (reference sequence). V was pared by 9 bases and J by 9 bases, with 20 bases between. As DNA, the CDR3 is TGTGCCAGTACTTGGACGGCGACGTCTGCCCAGTACTTC. It is translated as CASTWTATSAQYF.

V is TRBV2 and J is TRBJ2-5; either TRBD1 or TRBD2 may supply D (5 bases each). This CDR3 spans 12 amino acids. V lost 9 bases and J 6 bases, leaving 14 bases between the germline ends. Germline V gene lookup returns CDR1 SNHLY and CDR2 FYNNEI. The DNA for the CDR3 is TGTGCCAGTACTGGGGACCTGAAGACCCAGTACTTC. It specifies CASTGDLKTQYF.

This clonotype was counted between two and nine times. The CDR3: CASSFGSNTEAFF. The CDR3 DNA sequence: TGTGCCAGCAGCTTTGGGTCTAACACTGAAGCTTTCTTT. The V call is TRBV11-2, the J call TRBJ1-1; D is ambiguous. From germline, CDR1 is SGHAT and CDR2 FQNNGV. The CDR3 has 13 amino acids. Trimming shortened V by 3 bases and J by 2 bases, and 7 bases separated the two germline ends.

This clonotype turned up a few times. The chain joins TRBV9 to TRBJ2-2, with D hard to call. Germline assignment: CDR1 SGDLS and CDR2 YYNGEE. Trimming stripped 2 bases from V and 7 bases from J, with 6 bases between. CDR3 length equals 12 residues. CDR3 residues: CASSVSDGELFF. The CDR3 nucleotides read TGTGCCAGCAGCGTGTCAGACGGGGAGCTGTTTTTT.

The chain employs TRBV7-9 and TRBJ1-2; D remains ambiguous. Trimming took 0 bases from V and 1 from J, leaving 6 bases between them. CDR3 size: 14 residues. The germline gives CDR1 SEHNR, CDR2 FQNEAQ (reference sequence). The CDR3 here is CASSLAPVNYGYTF. The CDR3 DNA is TGTGCCAGCAGCTTAGCGCCCGTTAACTATGGCTACACCTTC.

The table lists this clonotype with a few counts. J is TRBJ1-2 and V is TRBV29-1; unclear D gene. CDR1 is SQVTM and CDR2 is ANQGSEA in the germline V gene. Trimming stripped 2 bases from V and 4 bases from J, with 5 bases between. CDR3 length: 11 amino acids. This CDR3 reads CSVEFSYGYTF. The CDR3 nucleotides read TGCAGCGTTGAATTTTCCTATGGCTACACCTTC.

V is TRBV20-1 and J is TRBJ1-5; 7 bases are shared with TRBD1. V lost 0 bases, J lost 6 bases, and 11 bases stayed unmatched. The CDR3 is 16 residues long. Germline V lookup: CDR1 DFQATT, CDR2 SNEGSKA (reference sequence). In nucleotides, the CDR3 is TGCAGTGCTAGAGAGAAAGGCACAGGGGTGTTTCAGCCCCAGCATTTT. Protein sequence: CSAREKGTGVFQPQHF.

This clonotype has only a few counts. This rearrangement joins TRBV7-8 to TRBJ2-2; tentative D call: TRBD2 (7 bases). The CDR3 runs 16 residues. V was trimmed by 1 base and J by 6 bases, leaving 15 bases between them. The germline V gene encodes CDR1 SGHVS and CDR2 FQNEAQ. CDR3 sequence: CASSLVEGGLAGELFF. CDR3 coding DNA: TGTGCCAGCAGCTTAGTTGAGGGGGGGTTGGCCGGGGAGCTGTTTTTT.